This T cell receptor (beta chain) was documented in a study of T cell repertoires in cytomegalovirus infection. Across the whole study: Indicated by public TCR beta signatures were CMV infection and matching HLA type.

General study findings and limits: Carriers of CMV and the relevant HLA type were discriminated by public TCR beta frequency. Predominance within the ex vivo response was attributable to HLA-C-restricted CMV-specific TCR beta clonotypes.

MiXCR, applied by TCRdb to the reads, yields one record per CDR3 protein. The repertoire has roughly 280,000 distinct CDR3 sequences, roughly 13% of them found once; the top ten carry around 8.8%. V shed 4 bases, J shed 7 bases, and the junction held 11 bases outside the gene matches. Per germline, CDR1 SGHVS and CDR2 FQNEAQ. This CDR3 comprises 17 residues. This clonotype occurred many times. Its antigen is undetermined. The TCR originated in a human donor in good health (CMV status not recorded). Some clones in this sample may be carry-over from other donors' samples. The genes are TRBV7-8 and TRBJ2-7; 15 positions agree with TRBD2. The specimen sequenced was PBMCs. CDR3 protein: CASSYRGLAGGVREQYF. The CDR3 bases are TGTGCCAGCAGCTACAGGGGACTAGCGGGAGGAGTGAGGGAGCAGTACTTC.